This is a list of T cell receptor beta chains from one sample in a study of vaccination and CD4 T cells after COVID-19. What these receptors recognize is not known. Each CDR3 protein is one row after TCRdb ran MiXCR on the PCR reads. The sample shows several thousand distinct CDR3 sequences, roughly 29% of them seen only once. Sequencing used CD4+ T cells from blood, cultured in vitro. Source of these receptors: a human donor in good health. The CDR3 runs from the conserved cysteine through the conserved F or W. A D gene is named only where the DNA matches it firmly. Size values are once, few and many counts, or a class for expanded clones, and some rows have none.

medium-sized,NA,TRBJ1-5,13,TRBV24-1,TGTGCCACCAGTGATGGGGGGAATCAGCCCCAGCATTTT,CATSDGGNQPQHF
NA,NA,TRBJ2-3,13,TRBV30,TGTGCCTGGAGTTGGAGGGAGACAGATACGCAGTATTTT,CAWSWRETDTQYF
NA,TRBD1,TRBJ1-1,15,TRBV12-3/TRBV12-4,TGTGCCAGCAGTTTAACGGGACAGGGGACGGGTGGAGCTTTCTTT,CASSLTGQGTGGAFF
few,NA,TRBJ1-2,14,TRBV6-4,TGTGCCAGCAGTGCCGAGACGGGTTCATATGGCTACACCTTC,CASSAETGSYGYTF
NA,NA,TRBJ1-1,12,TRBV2,TGTGCCAGCCGGGGGACGAAAACTGAAGCTTTCTTT,CASRGTKTEAFF
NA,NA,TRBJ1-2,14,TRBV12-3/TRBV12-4,TGTGCCAGCAGTTTAGCAAGGACAAGGTATGGCTACACCTTC,CASSLARTRYGYTF
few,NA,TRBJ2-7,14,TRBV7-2,TGTGCCAGCAGCTTAGTCAGGGGAATCTACGAGCAGTACTTC,CASSLVRGIYEQYF
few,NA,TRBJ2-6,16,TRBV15,TGTGCCACCAGCAGAGTAGGACCCCGCGGGGCCAACGTCCTGACTTTC,CATSRVGPRGANVLTF
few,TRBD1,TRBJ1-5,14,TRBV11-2,TGTGCCAGCAGAAACGACAGGGAGGACGGGCCCCAGCATTTT,CASRNDREDGPQHF
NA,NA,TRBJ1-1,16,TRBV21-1,TGTGCCAGCAGCACTTTCCAGGTTCACCTGAACACTGAAGCTTTCTTT,CASSTFQVHLNTEAFF
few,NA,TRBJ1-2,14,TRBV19,TGTGCCAGTAGTATAGCAGGCACCGAGTATGGCTACACCTTC,CASSIAGTEYGYTF
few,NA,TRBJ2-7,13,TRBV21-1,TGTGCCCGCTTTTGGGACTACCCCTACGAGCAGTACTTC,CARFWDYPYEQYF
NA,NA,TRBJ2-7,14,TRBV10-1,TGCGCCAGCAGTGATTCGGCAGACTCCTACGAGCAGTACTTC,CASSDSADSYEQYF
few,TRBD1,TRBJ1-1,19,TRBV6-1,TGTGCCAGCAGTGCGAAATCTACAGGGGAGTTAAATCGGAACACTGAAGCTTTCTTT,CASSAKSTGELNRNTEAFF
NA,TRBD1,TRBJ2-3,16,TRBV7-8,TGTGCCAGCAGCGCCCTCGGGACAGGTCTCACAGATACGCAGTATTTT,CASSALGTGLTDTQYF
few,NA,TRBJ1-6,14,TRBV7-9,TGTGCCAGCAGCCTACAGAATCCGAATTCACCCCTCCACTTT,CASSLQNPNSPLHF
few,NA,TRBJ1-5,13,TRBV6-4,TGTGCCAGCAGTCTAGGGGAGGACCAGCCCCAGCATTTT,CASSLGEDQPQHF
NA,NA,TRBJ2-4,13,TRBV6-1,TGTGCCAGCAGTGCTCCCACTGTAAACATTCAGAACTTC,CASSAPTVNIQNF
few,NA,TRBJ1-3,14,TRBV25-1,TGTGCCAGCAGTAGACAGTCGGCTGGAAACACCATATATTTT,CASSRQSAGNTIYF
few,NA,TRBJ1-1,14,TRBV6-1,TGTGCCAGCAGTGAAGATCCAACGTCCTCTGAAGCTTTCTTT,CASSEDPTSSEAFF
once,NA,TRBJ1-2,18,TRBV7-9,TGTGCCAGCAGCTCGATCTATTTTCCCGCGGTAGGGAACTATGGCTACACCTTC,CASSSIYFPAVGNYGYTF
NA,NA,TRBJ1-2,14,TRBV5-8,TGTGCCAGCAGTCGTGGGGACGGGAGCTATGGCTACACCTTC,CASSRGDGSYGYTF
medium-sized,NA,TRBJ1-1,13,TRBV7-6,TGTGCCAGCAGCTTACGGTGGCGCACTGAAGCTTTCTTT,CASSLRWRTEAFF
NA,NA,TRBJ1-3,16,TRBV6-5,TGTGCCAGCAGTTACTCGGAAGAGATCTCTGGAAACACCATATATTTT,CASSYSEEISGNTIYF
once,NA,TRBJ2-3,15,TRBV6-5,TGTGCCAGCAGTTCTGACCCAGCCCACACAGATACGCAGTATTTT,CASSSDPAHTDTQYF
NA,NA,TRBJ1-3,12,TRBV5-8,TGTGCCAGCAGCTTGCGAGGAAACACCATATATTTT,CASSLRGNTIYF
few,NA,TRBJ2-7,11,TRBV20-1,TGCAGTGCTAACCAGGGGAGCGAGCAGTACTTC,CSANQGSEQYF
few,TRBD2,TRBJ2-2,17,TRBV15,TGTGCCACCAGCAGAGATTTGAGCGGGGGGAACACCGGGGAGCTGTTTTTT,CATSRDLSGGNTGELFF
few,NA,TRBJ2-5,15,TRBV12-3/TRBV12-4,TGTGCCAGCAGTTTTGTGCGGACAGGGAGGGGGACCCAGTACTTC,CASSFVRTGRGTQYF
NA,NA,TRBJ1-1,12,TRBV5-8,TGTGCCAGCATGGAGAGGAACACTGAAGCTTTCTTT,CASMERNTEAFF
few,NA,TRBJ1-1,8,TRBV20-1,TGCAGTGCTAGGGAAGCTTTCTTT,CSAREAFF
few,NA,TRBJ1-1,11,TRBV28,TGTGCCAGCAGGTTGGGCACTGAAGCTTTCTTT,CASRLGTEAFF
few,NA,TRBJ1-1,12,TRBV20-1,TGCAGTGCTAGTAACGGTAACACTGAAGCTTTCTTT,CSASNGNTEAFF
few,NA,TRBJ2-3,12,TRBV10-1,TGCGCCAGCAGTTTTTCCACAGATACGCAGTATTTT,CASSFSTDTQYF
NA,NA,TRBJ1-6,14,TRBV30,TGTGCCTGGGGCCAAATTTCGGGTAAATCACCCCTCCACTTT,CAWGQISGKSPLHF